This T cell receptor beta chain emerged from a study of cytomegalovirus exposure and HLA in healthy donors. Use of 60 Vbeta and 13 Jbeta primers characterized the PCR. The protocol was immunoSEQ multiplex PCR, while the TCRdb copy is restricted to in-frame clones and leaves out a portion. The sample shows more than 140,000 clones, around 82% of them seen only once. Study conclusions and caveats: In vitro assays verified that three CMV-associated chains recognized CMV antigens specifically. Reportedly, diagnosis of cytomegalovirus status by the classifier showed high specificity and sensitivity. Later analysis showed TCR association rates varying by HLA locus, highest for DRB1 and lowest for HLA-C.

Donors counted as nominally healthy when sampled, yet unrecorded immune exposures were likely. Germline V CDR1 and CDR2: SGHRS, YFSETQ. The trim removed 4 bases at V and 2 bases at J, leaving 12 bases unmatched. The CDR3 contains 17 residues. With respect to this clone: Its target is not known.

This sequence originates from a man younger than 35 in good health and CMV-seropositive. Specimen: PBMCs. The chain combines TRBV5-1 with TRBJ2-3, with 8 bases that match TRBD1. Here the CDR3 DNA reads TGCGCCAGCAGCCCTGGACAGGGCCCACGATCCACAGATACGCAGTATTTT. Encoded protein: CASSPGQGPRSTDTQYF.